This T cell receptor beta chain was identified in a study of T cell repertoires in urothelial bladder cancer. Study conclusions and caveats: Up to about 17% of carcinoma infiltrating lymphocytes belonged to one T-cell clone.

For this clone: Its target is not known.

Assay used: immunoSEQ multiplex PCR; TCRdb lists only in-frame clones, some missing. The table includes 13,000 or so clones, 66% detected once. The V gene's germline CDR1 is SGHVS and CDR2 FQNEAQ. This CDR3 is 16 amino acids long. The V end was cut by 5 bases, the J end by 0 bases, with 14 bases between. The gene calls are TRBV7-8 and TRBJ1-5; perhaps TRBD1 as D (5 bases). This sequence originates from a human donor with urothelial carcinoma. Input material: tumor-infiltrating cells from bladder cancer. CDR3 sequence reads: CASSPGQTYSNQPQHF. For the CDR3, the DNA is TGTGCCAGCAGCCCAGGGCAGACCTATAGCAATCAGCCCCAGCATTTT. The full variable domain, rest sourced from reference TRBV7-8 and TRBJ1-5, is GAGVSQSPRYKVAKRGQDVALRCDPISGHVSLFWYQQALGQGPEFLTYFQNEAQLDKSGLPSDRFFAERPEGSVSTLKIQRTQQEDSAVYLCASSPGQTYSNQPQHFGDGTRLSIL.